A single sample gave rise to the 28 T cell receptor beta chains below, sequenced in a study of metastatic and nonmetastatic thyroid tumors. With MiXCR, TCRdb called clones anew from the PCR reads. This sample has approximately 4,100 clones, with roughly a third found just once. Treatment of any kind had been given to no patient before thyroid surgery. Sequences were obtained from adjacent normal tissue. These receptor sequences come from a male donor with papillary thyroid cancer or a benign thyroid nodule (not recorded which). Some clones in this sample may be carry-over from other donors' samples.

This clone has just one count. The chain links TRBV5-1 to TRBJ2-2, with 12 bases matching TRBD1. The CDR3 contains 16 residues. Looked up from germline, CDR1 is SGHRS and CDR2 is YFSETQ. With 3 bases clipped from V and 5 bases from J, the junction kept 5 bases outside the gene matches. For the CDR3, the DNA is TGCGCCAGCAGCTCGGGACAGGGGGCGCCAACCGGGGAGCTGTTTTTT. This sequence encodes CASSSGQGAPTGELFF. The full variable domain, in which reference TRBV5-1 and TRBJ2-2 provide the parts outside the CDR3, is KAGVTQTPRYLIKTRGQQVTLSCSPISGHRSVSWYQQTPGQGLQFLFEYFSETQRNKGNFPGRFSGRQFSNSRSEMNVSTLELGDSALYLCASSSGQGAPTGELFFGEGSRLTVL.

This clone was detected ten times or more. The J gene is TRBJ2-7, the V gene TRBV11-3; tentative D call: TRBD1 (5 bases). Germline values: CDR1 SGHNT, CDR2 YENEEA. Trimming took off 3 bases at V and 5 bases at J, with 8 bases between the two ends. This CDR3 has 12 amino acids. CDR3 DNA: TGTGCCAGCAGCTTTACAGGCCACGAGCAGTACTTC. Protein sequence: CASSFTGHEQYF.

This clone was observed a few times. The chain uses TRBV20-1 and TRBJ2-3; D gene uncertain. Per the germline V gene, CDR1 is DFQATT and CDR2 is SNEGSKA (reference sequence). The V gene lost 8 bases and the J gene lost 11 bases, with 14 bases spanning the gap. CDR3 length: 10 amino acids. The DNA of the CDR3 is TGCAGTACTGGGTCATTGGAGCAGTATTTT. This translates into CSTGSLEQYF.

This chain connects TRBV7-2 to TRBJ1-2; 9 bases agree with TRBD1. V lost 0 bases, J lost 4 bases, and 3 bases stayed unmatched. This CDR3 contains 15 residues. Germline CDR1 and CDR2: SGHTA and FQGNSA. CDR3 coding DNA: TGTGCCAGCAGCTTAGCGGGGGGACAGGGCTATGGCTACACCTTC. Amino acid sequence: CASSLAGGQGYGYTF. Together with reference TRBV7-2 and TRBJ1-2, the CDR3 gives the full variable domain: GAGVSQSPSNKVTEKGKDVELRCDPISGHTALYWYRQSLGQGLEFLIYFQGNSAPDKSGLPSDRFSAERTGGSVSTLTIQRTQQEDSAVYLCASSLAGGQGYGYTFGSGTRLTVV.

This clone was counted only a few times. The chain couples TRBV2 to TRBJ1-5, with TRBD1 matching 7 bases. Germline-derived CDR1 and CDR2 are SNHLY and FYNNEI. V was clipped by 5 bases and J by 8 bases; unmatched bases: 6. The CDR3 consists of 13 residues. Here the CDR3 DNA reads TGTGCCAGCAGTAGACAGGGAGGGGAGCCCCAGCATTTT. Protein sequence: CASSRQGGEPQHF.

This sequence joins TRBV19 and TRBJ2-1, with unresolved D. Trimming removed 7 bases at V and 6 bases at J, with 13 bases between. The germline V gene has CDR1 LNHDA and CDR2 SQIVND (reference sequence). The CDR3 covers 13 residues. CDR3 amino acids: CASTPNQANEQFF. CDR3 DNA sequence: TGTGCCAGTACCCCTAACCAGGCCAATGAGCAGTTCTTC. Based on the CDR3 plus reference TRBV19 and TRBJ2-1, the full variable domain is DGGITQSPKYLFRKEGQNVTLSCEQNLNHDAMYWYRQDPGQGLRLIYYSQIVNDFQKGDIAEGYSVSREKKESFPLTVTSAQKNPTAFYLCASTPNQANEQFFGPGTRLTVL.

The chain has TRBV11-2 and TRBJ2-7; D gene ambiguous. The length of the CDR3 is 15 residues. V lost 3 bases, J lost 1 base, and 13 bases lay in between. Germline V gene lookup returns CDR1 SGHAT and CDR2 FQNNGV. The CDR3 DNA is TGTGCCAGCAGCTTTTTACAGTGGCCGTCCTACGAGCAGTACTTC. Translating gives CASSFLQWPSYEQYF.

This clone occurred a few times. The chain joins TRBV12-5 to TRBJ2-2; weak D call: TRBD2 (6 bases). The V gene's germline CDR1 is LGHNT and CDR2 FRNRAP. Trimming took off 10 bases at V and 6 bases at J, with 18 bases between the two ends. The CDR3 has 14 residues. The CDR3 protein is CATQLSGAAGELFF. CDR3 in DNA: TGTGCTACCCAACTATCGGGAGCCGCCGGGGAGCTGTTTTTT.

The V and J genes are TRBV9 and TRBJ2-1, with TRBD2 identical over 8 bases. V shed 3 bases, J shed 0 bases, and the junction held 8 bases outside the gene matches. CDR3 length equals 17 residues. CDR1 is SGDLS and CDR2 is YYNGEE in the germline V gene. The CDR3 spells CASSEAGGRSSYNEQFF. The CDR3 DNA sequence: TGTGCCAGCAGCGAGGCGGGGGGCAGAAGCTCCTACAATGAGCAGTTCTTC.

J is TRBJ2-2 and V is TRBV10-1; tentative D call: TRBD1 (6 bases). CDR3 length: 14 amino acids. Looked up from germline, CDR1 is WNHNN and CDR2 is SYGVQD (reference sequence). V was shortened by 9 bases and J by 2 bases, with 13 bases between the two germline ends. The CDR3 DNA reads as TGCGCCAGTTCCGGGACAAGTAACACCGGGGAGCTGTTTTTT. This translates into CASSGTSNTGELFF.

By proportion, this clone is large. The DNA for the CDR3 is TGCAGTGCTACCGGACTAGCGGGGAGCTACAATGAGCAGTTCTTC. Protein product: CSATGLAGSYNEQFF. This rearrangement joins TRBV20-1 to TRBJ2-1; 12 bases fit TRBD2. From germline, CDR1 is DFQATT and CDR2 SNEGSKA (reference sequence). The CDR3 has 15 residues. V lost 4 bases to trimming and J lost 3 bases; unmatched junction nucleotides: 4.

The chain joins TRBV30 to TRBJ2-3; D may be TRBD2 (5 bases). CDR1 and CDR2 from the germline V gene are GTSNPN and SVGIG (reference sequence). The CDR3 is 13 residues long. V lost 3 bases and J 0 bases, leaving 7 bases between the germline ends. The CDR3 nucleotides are TGTGCCTGGAGCGGGATTAGCACAGATACGCAGTATTTT. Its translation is CAWSGISTDTQYF.

The CDR3 loop reads CASSDGDPGANVLTF. DNA for the CDR3: TGTGCCAGCAGTGACGGAGACCCTGGGGCCAACGTCCTGACTTTC. The V gene is TRBV12-3 or TRBV12-4, the J gene TRBJ2-6, with D hard to call. Trimming shortened V by 5 bases and J by 2 bases, and 10 bases separated the two germline ends. The CDR3 spans 15 residues.

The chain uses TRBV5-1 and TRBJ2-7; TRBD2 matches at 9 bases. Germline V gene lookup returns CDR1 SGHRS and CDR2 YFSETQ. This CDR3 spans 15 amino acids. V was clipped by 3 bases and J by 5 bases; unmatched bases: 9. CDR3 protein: CASSSTSGGSNEQYF. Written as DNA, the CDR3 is TGCGCCAGCAGCTCGACTAGCGGAGGGTCGAACGAGCAGTACTTC.

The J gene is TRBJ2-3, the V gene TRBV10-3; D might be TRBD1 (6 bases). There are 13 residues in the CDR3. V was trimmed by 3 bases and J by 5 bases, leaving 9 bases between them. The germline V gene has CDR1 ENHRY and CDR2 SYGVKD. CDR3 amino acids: CAISDGTIDTQYF. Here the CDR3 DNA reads TGTGCCATCAGTGATGGGACAATAGATACGCAGTATTTT.

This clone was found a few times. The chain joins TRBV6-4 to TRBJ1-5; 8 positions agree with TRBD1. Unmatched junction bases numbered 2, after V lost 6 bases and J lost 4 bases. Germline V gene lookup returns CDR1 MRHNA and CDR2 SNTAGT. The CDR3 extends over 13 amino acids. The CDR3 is CASRTGGNQPQHF. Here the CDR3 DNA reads TGTGCCAGCAGAACAGGGGGGAATCAGCCCCAGCATTTT.

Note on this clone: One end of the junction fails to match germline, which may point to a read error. DNA for the CDR3: TGTGCCAGCAGCTTAGATTATGGGTCGAGCGGGAGGTATTTC. It encodes CASSLDYGSSGRYF. V gene TRBV11-2 combines with J gene TRBJ2-7, with TRBD2 matching 9 bases. This CDR3 comprises 14 residues. CDR1 and CDR2 (germline): SGHAT, FQNNGV.

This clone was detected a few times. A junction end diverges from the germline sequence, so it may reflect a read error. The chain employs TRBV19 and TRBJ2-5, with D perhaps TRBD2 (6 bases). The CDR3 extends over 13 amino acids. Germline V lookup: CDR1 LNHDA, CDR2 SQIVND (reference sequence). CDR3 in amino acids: CASSTGTSGTHYF. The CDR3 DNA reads TGTGCCAGTAGTACCGGGACTTCGGGGACCCATTACTTC. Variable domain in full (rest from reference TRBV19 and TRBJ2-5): DGGITQSPKYLFRKEGQNVTLSCEQNLNHDAMYWYRQDPGQGLRLIYYSQIVNDFQKGDIAEGYSVSREKKESFPLTVTSAQKNPTAFYLCASSTGTSGTHYFGPGTRLLVL.

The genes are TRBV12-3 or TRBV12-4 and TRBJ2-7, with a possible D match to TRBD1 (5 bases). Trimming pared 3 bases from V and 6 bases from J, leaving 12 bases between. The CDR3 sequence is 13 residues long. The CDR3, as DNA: TGTGCCAGCAGTTTGGGGCGACTTGGCGAGCAGTACTTC. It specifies CASSLGRLGEQYF.

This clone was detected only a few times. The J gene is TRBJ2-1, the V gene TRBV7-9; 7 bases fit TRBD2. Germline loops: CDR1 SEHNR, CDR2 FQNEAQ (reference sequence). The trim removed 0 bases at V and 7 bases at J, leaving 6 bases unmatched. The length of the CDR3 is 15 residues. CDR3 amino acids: CASSLALAATNEQFF. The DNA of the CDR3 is TGTGCCAGCAGCTTAGCCCTAGCGGCAACTAATGAGCAGTTCTTC.

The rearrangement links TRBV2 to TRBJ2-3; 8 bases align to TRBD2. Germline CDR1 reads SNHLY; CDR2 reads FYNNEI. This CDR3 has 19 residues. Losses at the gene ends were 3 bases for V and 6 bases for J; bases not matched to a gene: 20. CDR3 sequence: CASSDGVGTRGTRTDTQYF. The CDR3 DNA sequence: TGTGCCAGCAGTGATGGGGTTGGGACTAGAGGAACTAGAACTGATACGCAGTATTTT.

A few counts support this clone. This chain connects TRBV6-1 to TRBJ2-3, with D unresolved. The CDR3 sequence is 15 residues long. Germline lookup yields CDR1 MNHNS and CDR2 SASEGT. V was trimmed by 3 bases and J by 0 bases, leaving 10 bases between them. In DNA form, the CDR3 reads TGTGCCAGCAGTGACGTCTGGTTTAGCACAGATACGCAGTATTTT. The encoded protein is CASSDVWFSTDTQYF.

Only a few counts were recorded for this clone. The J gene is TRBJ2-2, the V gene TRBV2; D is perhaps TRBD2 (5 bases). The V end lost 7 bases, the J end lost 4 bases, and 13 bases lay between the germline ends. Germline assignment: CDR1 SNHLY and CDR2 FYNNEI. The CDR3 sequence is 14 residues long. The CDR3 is CASTGYLSTGELFF. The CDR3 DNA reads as TGTGCCAGCACGGGGTACCTTAGCACCGGGGAGCTGTTTTTT.

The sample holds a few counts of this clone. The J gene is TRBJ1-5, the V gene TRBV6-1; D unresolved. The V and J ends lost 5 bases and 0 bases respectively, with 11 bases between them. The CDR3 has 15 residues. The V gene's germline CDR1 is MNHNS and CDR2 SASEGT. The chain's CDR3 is CASSSDGYSNQPQHF. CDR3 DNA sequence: TGTGCCAGCAGTTCAGACGGATATAGCAATCAGCCCCAGCATTTT.

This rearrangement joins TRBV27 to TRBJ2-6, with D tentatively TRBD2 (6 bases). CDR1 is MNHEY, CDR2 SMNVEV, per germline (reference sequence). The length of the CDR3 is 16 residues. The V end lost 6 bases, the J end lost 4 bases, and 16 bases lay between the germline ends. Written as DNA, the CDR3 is TGTGCCAGCAGCCTATTTTCGGGGGTAGGGGCCAACGTCCTGACTTTC. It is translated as CASSLFSGVGANVLTF.

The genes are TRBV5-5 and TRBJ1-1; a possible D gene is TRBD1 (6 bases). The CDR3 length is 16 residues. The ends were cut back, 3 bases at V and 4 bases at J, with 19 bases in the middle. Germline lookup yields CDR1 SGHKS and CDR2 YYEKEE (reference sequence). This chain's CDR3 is CASSSGGRWASTEAFF. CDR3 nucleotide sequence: TGTGCCAGCAGCTCTGGGGGGCGGTGGGCTAGCACTGAAGCTTTCTTT.

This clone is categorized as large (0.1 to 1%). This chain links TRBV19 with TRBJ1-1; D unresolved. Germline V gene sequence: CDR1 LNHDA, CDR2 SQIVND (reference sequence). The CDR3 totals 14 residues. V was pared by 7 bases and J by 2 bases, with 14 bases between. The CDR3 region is CASTLTDSNTEAFF. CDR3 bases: TGTGCCAGTACCCTTACAGATTCCAACACTGAAGCTTTCTTT.

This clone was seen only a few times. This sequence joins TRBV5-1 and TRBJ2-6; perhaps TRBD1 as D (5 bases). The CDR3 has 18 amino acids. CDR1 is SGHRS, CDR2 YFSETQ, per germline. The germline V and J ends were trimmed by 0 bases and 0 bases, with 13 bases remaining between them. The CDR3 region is CASSLEGQGYSGANVLTF. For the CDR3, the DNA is TGCGCCAGCAGCTTGGAGGGGCAGGGATACTCTGGGGCCAACGTCCTGACTTTC.